Listed below are T cell receptor beta chains from one sample, sequenced in a study of cytomegalovirus exposure and HLA in healthy donors. This table comes from immunoSEQ multiplex PCR, and its TCRdb copy is limited to in-frame clones, with some not included. The table records approximately 90,000 clones, 75% to 90% of them present only once. Sequences were obtained from PBMCs. These receptors originate from a middle-aged man in good health and CMV-seropositive. Each CDR3 is given with its conserved first and last residue. Fields, in order: D gene, J gene, clone size, V gene, CDR3 protein, CDR3 DNA. A D gene is named only where the DNA matches it firmly. Clone size is given for some rows only: seen once, a few or many times, or a class if the clone is expanded.

NA TRBJ2-7 NA TRBV28 CASAATSSYEQYF TGTGCCAGCGCCGCGACAAGCTCCTACGAGCAGTACTTC
TRBD2 TRBJ2-3 once TRBV7-3 CASSQSAGAKPDTQYF TGTGCCAGCAGCCAGTCAGCGGGGGCGAAACCAGATACGCAGTATTTT
TRBD1 TRBJ1-5 NA TRBV28 CASSPPGQSNQPQHF TGTGCCAGCAGCCCGCCGGGACAGAGCAATCAGCCCCAGCATTTT
TRBD1 TRBJ1-2 NA TRBV6-5 CASTRDRRSEGYTF TGTGCCAGCACCAGGGACAGACGGTCGGAAGGCTACACCTTC
NA TRBJ2-7 NA TRBV18 CASSPEGIGAYEQYF TGTGCCAGCTCACCAGAGGGTATCGGGGCCTACGAGCAGTACTTC
NA TRBJ2-7 few TRBV19 CASSDQDSPIKEEQYF TGTGCCAGTAGTGACCAGGACAGCCCTATTAAGGAAGAGCAGTACTTC
TRBD1 TRBJ2-7 NA TRBV19 CASGRDRVSEQYF TGTGCCAGTGGACGGGACAGGGTAAGCGAGCAGTACTTC
TRBD1 TRBJ1-6 NA TRBV5-1 CASCTGTGGNSPLHF TGCGCCAGCTGCACCGGCACAGGGGGTAATTCACCCCTCCACTTT
TRBD1 TRBJ1-1 NA TRBV19 CASIIGQGSTEAFF TGTGCCAGTATCATCGGACAGGGGTCCACTGAAGCTTTCTTT
TRBD1 TRBJ2-5 NA TRBV6-5 CASTPAGGAGETQYF TGTGCCAGTACACCTGCAGGGGGCGCGGGGGAGACCCAGTACTTC
NA TRBJ1-6 few TRBV5-1 CASSLSLQSYNSPLHF TGCGCCAGCAGCCTGTCATTGCAGTCCTATAATTCACCCCTCCACTTT
NA TRBJ1-2 NA TRBV5-4 CASSKYRDYGYTF TGTGCCAGCAGCAAGTACAGGGACTATGGCTACACCTTC
NA TRBJ2-7 NA TRBV5-1 CASSRDITYEQYF TGCGCCAGCAGCAGGGACATCACCTACGAGCAGTACTTC
TRBD1 TRBJ1-4 few TRBV11-3 CASSPRTGGEKLFF TGTGCCAGCAGCCCACGGACAGGGGGCGAAAAACTGTTTTTT
NA TRBJ1-2 NA TRBV5-4 CASSVGTNYGYTF TGTGCCAGCAGTGTGGGGACAAACTATGGCTACACCTTC
NA TRBJ1-4 NA TRBV7-9 CASSPRTGLGGEKLFF TGTGCCAGCAGCCCCAGGACCGGACTGGGCGGGGAAAAACTGTTTTTT
NA TRBJ2-2 NA TRBV11-2 CASSLVSGDTGELFF TGTGCCAGCAGCTTAGTATCGGGGGACACCGGGGAGCTGTTTTTT
NA TRBJ1-3 NA TRBV6-5 CASRYGRGSGNTIYF TGTGCCAGCAGATACGGACGGGGCTCTGGAAACACCATATATTTT
TRBD1 TRBJ2-1 NA TRBV5-1 CASSKDRVFNEQFF TGCGCCAGCAGCAAGGACAGGGTGTTCAATGAGCAGTTCTTC
TRBD1 TRBJ1-2 few TRBV28 CASSFGQGGYGYTF TGTGCCAGCAGTTTCGGACAGGGCGGCTATGGCTACACCTTC
TRBD2 TRBJ2-3 NA TRBV29-1 CSVEKGSGGVVDTQYF TGCAGCGTTGAAAAGGGGAGCGGGGGGGTGGTAGATACGCAGTATTTT
TRBD2 TRBJ2-1 NA TRBV10-3 CAIRPSGAGNEQFF TGTGCCATCAGACCCAGCGGGGCGGGCAATGAGCAGTTCTTC
TRBD1 TRBJ2-7 NA TRBV30 CAFVTGAANEQYF TGTGCCTTTGTGACAGGGGCGGCGAATGAGCAGTACTTC
NA TRBJ1-5 NA TRBV11-3 CASSLGRGQPQHF TGTGCCAGCAGCTTAGGTCGCGGCCAGCCCCAGCATTTT
NA TRBJ2-1 NA TRBV7-6 CASSLGGPNEQFF TGTGCCAGCAGCTTAGGCGGGCCCAATGAGCAGTTCTTC
NA TRBJ1-4 NA TRBV6-6 CASSPGRGNEKLFF TGTGCCAGCAGCCCTGGACGGGGTAATGAAAAACTGTTTTTT
NA TRBJ1-5 NA TRBV6-1 CASRTGSGQPQHF TGTGCCAGCAGAACAGGGTCTGGTCAGCCCCAGCATTTT
NA TRBJ1-4 NA TRBV7-6 CASSAFSGASGKLFF TGTGCCAGCAGCGCCTTTTCAGGGGCCTCAGGAAAACTGTTTTTT
TRBD2 TRBJ2-4 NA TRBV18 CASSTTSEIAKNIQYF TGTGCCAGCTCAACTACTAGCGAAATAGCCAAAAACATTCAGTACTTC
TRBD1 TRBJ2-7 NA TRBV7-8 CASSIRDRHYEQYF TGTGCCAGCAGCATCCGGGACAGGCACTACGAGCAGTACTTC
TRBD1 TRBJ2-7 NA TRBV11-2 CASSFSGDRAYEQYF TGTGCCAGCAGCTTTTCCGGGGACAGGGCCTACGAGCAGTACTTC
NA TRBJ2-3 NA TRBV9 CASSVGLARSTDTQYF TGTGCCAGCAGCGTAGGTCTAGCGCGAAGCACAGATACGCAGTATTTT
NA TRBJ1-6 NA TRBV10-3 CAISEDRNSPLHF TGTGCCATCAGTGAGGACAGAAATTCACCCCTCCACTTT
TRBD1 TRBJ2-7 NA TRBV11-2 CASRSGTGFHEQYF TGTGCCAGCCGTTCCGGGACAGGGTTCCACGAGCAGTACTTC